This T cell receptor (beta chain) was recorded in a study of cytomegalovirus exposure and HLA in healthy donors (dated by TCRdb to about 2017). About the study as a whole: An earlier analysis of several hundred of the donors reported 276 Gb of sequence data and about 120 million unique TCR beta sequences obtained from 180 million or so T cells. An early release that covered roughly 600 HLA-typed donors contained around 300 gigabases of sequencing data and about 93 million unique TCR sequences. Besides the first cohort of under 700 subjects, a separate validation cohort made up of over a hundred different subjects was used. The study used immunosequencing to profile the T cell repertoires of 666 subjects and linked those repertoires to cytomegalovirus serostatus. Roughly five DR-DQ haplotypes were handled as single units for association and clustering because linkage in the cohort was strong. A later genetic analysis used genome-wide SNP genotypes for about 60% of the roughly 670 donors, treating that subset as a discovery cohort. Every discovery cohort repertoire had been produced on one sequencing platform. A later analysis re-analyzed previously published TCR beta repertoires from hundreds of donors and added high-resolution HLA genotyping to study TCR occurrence patterns. Typing coverage varied by locus: about 620-640 donors for A, B, C, DRB1 and DQB1; roughly 500 for DQA1; approximately 610 for DPA1; roughly 450 for DPB1. The later analysis used no new phenotypic data to find candidate immune exposures, relying instead on TCR beta sequences and their occurrence across donors. In an earlier analysis of roughly 600 of the donors, high-throughput TCR beta sequencing was used to judge whether each TCR beta V gene segment behaved as functional or pseudogenic. HLA typing included class I and class II loci at four-digit resolution. Of the 300 to 450 genotyped donors, 65% to 90% were placed in the genetic ancestry cluster associated with self-reported Caucasian donors. The study combined high-throughput TCR immunosequencing, statistical association of individual TCRs with disease status, and machine learning to predict cytomegalovirus infection status. Donor age, sex, ethnicity and CMV serostatus were collected together with the repertoire data. The study was designed to test whether signatures of past pathogen exposure could be identified by cataloging public T cell receptors. On average, 235,054 unique TCR beta nucleotide sequences were sequenced per donor among 398 genotyped donors of the cohort, with 15% to 20% of those sequences being non-productive.

Points on this clone: Its antigen remains unidentified. No base-level quality is on record; no much larger clone is a single base apart.

The paper as a whole reports these results and caveats: A cluster of highly shared sequence variants was judged likely to represent a technical artifact of the sequencing pipeline. In a later analysis, several top co-occurrence clusters were reported to appear linked to parvovirus B19, influenza, CMV and Epstein-Barr virus. The 87-base-pair reads could not distinguish some IMGT-functional V segments, including TRBV6-2 and TRBV6-3, so those segments were excluded. Compared with the roughly 670-donor mean, donors in an Asian-associated ancestry cluster had fewer N-insertions in productive TCRs, according to a later genetic analysis. In a later analysis, HLA-associated TCR beta chains were found to be more clonally expanded and to have lower generation probabilities than equally common non-associated chains. In an earlier analysis of around 500 of the donors, most TCR beta V segments appeared in productive rearrangements about 87% or about 30% of the time, broadly matching IMGT annotations. Immune exposure information for the cohort was limited to CMV serostatus. When HLA alleles, especially DR and DQ, strongly co-occurred, TCR associations were difficult to assign to individual alleles. The earlier analysis of some 540 of the donors excluded approximately 17 rarely observed V segments, including chromosome 9 orphons, because counts were too low. Because HLA typing was unavailable for some donors at each locus, only the typed subset was used in association tests. A total of 150 to 200 TCR beta chains were listed by the study as associated with cytomegalovirus. A further reported finding was that TCR beta sequences accurately predicted the HLA-A and HLA-B alleles for most subjects in the first cohort. Linkage disequilibrium might explain the correlated functional status among segregating V segments, but an unknown experimental factor could not be excluded. An association between a missense DCLRE1C variant and V-gene and J-gene trimming of TCR beta chains was found in a later genetic analysis and replicated in an independent cohort. In vitro tests confirmed that a few of the cytomegalovirus-associated TCR beta chains recognize cytomegalovirus antigens. Sequencing depth was assumed to be roughly uniform across donors in the presence/absence analyses, though that assumption may not hold. The classifier was reported to diagnose cytomegalovirus status with high specificity and sensitivity in both the original and validation cohorts. According to a later analysis, most CMV-associated TCR beta chains appeared to be HLA-restricted, and the HLA associations seemed to be driven largely by CMV exposure. While some public TCRs were present in many individuals, most TCR sequences turned up only very rarely across donors. According to the authors, the approach could potentially be generalized to other disease states and immunological phenotypes. This cohort had only TCR beta chains sequenced, and the lack of alpha or paired-chain data limited which features could be detected. A later analysis found that TCR association rates varied across HLA loci, with DRB1 alleles showing the most associated TCRs and HLA-C alleles the fewest. In a later analysis, over 15,000 TCR beta sequences were associated with specific HLA alleles at a false discovery rate of 0.05.

The method was the immunoSEQ multiplex PCR assay. For the multiplex PCR, a mixture combining 60 forward primers for TCR Vbeta segments and 13 reverse primers for TCR Jbeta segments was used. A multiplex PCR assay on genomic DNA amplified the CDR3 region of rearranged TCR beta genes. On the Illumina HiSeq System, the amplified TCR beta libraries were sequenced as 87-base-pair reads. Under the source paper's analysis protocol: Across the roughly 670 repertoires, a later analysis counted about 81 million unique TCR beta chains, around 11 million of which were shared by at least two donors. To remove PCR and sequencing errors, raw reads were error-corrected and collapsed into unique sequences using a nearest-neighbor algorithm that merged closely related sequences. V, D and J gene segments were assigned by aligning CDR3 sequences to IMGT reference sequences. Each retained sequence needed at least a six-nucleotide match to both a V gene segment and a J gene segment. Rearrangements were classified as productive when the CDR3 lacked stop codons and remained in frame with V and J, and all other rearrangements were classified as non-productive. Following IMGT convention, CDR3 was defined as the stretch from the second conserved V-encoded cysteine up to the conserved J-encoded phenylalanine. Sequences without an unambiguous match to a single V gene segment were excluded from the earlier analysis of about 630 of the donors. An earlier analysis of 587 of the donors classified V segments as functional when productive rearrangements were above 56.7% and as segregating when the standard deviation between donors was above 5%. A statistical classification framework was built for diagnosing cytomegalovirus status from the catalog of TCR beta chain sequences. In a later analysis, TCR nucleotide sequences were compared against IMGT/GENE-DB human TR gene sequences so that V and J genes could be assigned. A later analysis assigned CDR3 sequences and most-parsimonious VDJ recombination scenarios with the TCRdist pipeline. In a later analysis, every TCR beta chain was defined by the combination of its CDR3 amino acid sequence and its V-gene family, and reads without a unique V-gene family were dropped. To address suspected cross-contamination and a sequencing artifact, a later analysis removed roughly 580 highly shared, low-generation-probability nucleotide sequences. In a later analysis, a clonal expansion index for each public chain was calculated from normalized within-repertoire ranks of inferred template counts. In a later analysis, generation probabilities were computed using a VDJ recombination model fitted to out-of-frame rearrangements, and the results were checked against IGoR. Hypergeometric tests were used in a later analysis to score TCR-TCR, TCR-HLA and TCR-CMV co-occurrence, with a repertoire-size bias correction applied to the TCR pairs. In a later analysis, false discovery rates were estimated by permuting HLA or CMV assignments 20 times. In a later analysis, co-occurring TCRs were grouped with DBSCAN, and TCRdist sequence similarity was added when clustering was performed within HLA-allele-positive subsets. Repertoires with fewer than 30,000 or more than 120,000 public chains were left out of co-occurrence clustering, as were five repertoires with anomalous nucleotide sharing. TCRdb retrieved this table from immuneACCESS and kept in-frame rearrangements only. Not all clones are present; in checked studies, unresolved V genes account for under half, and no reason is known for the remainder. The V and J calls and clone size were taken over from that table, and D and trimming were inferred from the DNA. The sample data list 60,000 or so clones, and approximately 80% of these were observed just once. Together, the top ten hold approximately 3.6% of the sample.

Trimming takes 2 bases off V and 5 bases off J; junction bases not matched to a gene: 8. From the germline V gene, CDR1 is SGHVS and CDR2 is FQNEAQ. Its CDR3 holds 15 amino acids, cysteine through phenylalanine. The sequence is cut down to CDR3 DNA, 45 bases in frame from base 1. In total, approximately 700 healthy bone marrow donors made up the cohort. At the time of sampling, every cohort member was nominally healthy, though immune exposures that went unrecorded were likely present. The donor tested CMV seropositive, placing the donor among the 290 or so seropositive members of the cohort. A peripheral blood sample was collected from each donor, and TCR beta sequencing was performed on peripheral blood mononuclear cells. Genomic DNA was extracted from the blood cell samples with the Qiagen DNeasy Blood Extraction Kit.

Material for sequencing was PBMCs. The clonotype comes from a woman aged 40 to 49 in good health and CMV-seropositive. The rearranged segments are TRBV7-8 and TRBJ1-2, with 7 bases in between that match TRBD1. CDR3 region: CASSLSPPGGYGYTF. The bases are TGTGCCAGCAGCTTAAGCCCACCAGGGGGGTATGGCTACACCTTC.